This section outlines one TCR beta chain sequence together with its context. As yet, its antigen is unknown. The donors, healthy adults who were HIV-negative, had experienced no recent acute infections or vaccinations. Caucasian adults living in Nashville, Tennessee, provided all samples. This entry belongs to a study of shared clonotypes between healthy human individuals. Germline CDR1 MDHEN, CDR2 SYDVKM. This CDR3 contains 15 residues. Trimming cost V 1 base and J 0 bases, with 9 bases left between them. Per the original methods: Quality scores were absent from the junction-only immunoSEQ sequences, so filtering differed. The protocol was immunoSEQ multiplex PCR, while the TCRdb copy is restricted to in-frame clones and leaves out a portion. The DNA gave D and trimming, while V, J and clone size come from that table. The data show over 2 million clones, with 92% seen just once and more than 0.35% held by the top ten.

Study-wide findings and caveats: Non-shared clonotypes had lower generation probabilities than those shared by all four donors.

The sample consisted of naive CD4+ T cells from PBMCs. Sample subset: CD45RA+ positively selected. The chain is built from TRBV28 and TRBJ1-1, with D unclear. This receptor was identified in a man aged 18-30 years in good health. Some clones in this sample may be carry-over from other donors' samples. CDR3 sequence (DNA): TGTGCCAGCAGTTTATCGACGGTAGTGAACACTGAAGCTTTCTTT. Residues: CASSLSTVVNTEAFF.